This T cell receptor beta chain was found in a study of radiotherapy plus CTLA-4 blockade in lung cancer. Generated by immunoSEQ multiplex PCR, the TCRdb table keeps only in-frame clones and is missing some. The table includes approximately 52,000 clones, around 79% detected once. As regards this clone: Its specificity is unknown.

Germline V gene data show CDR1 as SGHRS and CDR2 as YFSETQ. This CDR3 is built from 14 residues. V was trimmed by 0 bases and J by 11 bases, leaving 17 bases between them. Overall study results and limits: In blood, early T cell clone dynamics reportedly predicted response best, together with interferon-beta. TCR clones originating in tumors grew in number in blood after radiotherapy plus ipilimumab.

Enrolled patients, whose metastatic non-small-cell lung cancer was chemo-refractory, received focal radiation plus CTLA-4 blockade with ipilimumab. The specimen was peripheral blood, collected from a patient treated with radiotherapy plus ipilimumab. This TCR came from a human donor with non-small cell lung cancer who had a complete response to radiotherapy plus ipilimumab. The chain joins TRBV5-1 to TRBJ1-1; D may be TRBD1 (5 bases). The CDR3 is CASSLEGVDSRAFF. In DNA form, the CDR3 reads TGCGCCAGCAGCTTGGAAGGGGTAGACTCGAGGGCTTTCTTT.